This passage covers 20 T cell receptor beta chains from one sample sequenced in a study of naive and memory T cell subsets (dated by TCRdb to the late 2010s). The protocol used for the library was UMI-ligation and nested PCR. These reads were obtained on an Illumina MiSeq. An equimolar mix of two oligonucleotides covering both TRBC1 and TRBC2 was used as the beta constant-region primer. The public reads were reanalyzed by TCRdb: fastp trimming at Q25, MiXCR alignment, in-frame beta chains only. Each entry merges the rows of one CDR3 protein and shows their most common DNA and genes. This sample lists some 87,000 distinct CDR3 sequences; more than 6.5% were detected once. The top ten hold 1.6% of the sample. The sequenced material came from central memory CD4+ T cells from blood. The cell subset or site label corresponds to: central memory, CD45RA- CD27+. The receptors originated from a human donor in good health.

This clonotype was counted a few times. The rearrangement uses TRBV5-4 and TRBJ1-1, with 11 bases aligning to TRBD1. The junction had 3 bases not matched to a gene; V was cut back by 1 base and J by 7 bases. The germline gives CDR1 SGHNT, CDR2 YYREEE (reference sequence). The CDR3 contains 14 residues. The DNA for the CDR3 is TGTGCCAGCAGCTTGAGGGACAGGGGGGTTGAAGCTTTCTTT. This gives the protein CASSLRDRGVEAFF.

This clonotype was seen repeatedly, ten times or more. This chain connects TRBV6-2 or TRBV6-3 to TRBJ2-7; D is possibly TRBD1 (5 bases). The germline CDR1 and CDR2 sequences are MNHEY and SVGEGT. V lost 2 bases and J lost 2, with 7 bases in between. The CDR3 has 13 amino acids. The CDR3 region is CASSYHRTYEQYF. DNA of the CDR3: TGTGCCAGCAGTTACCACAGGACCTACGAGCAGTACTTC.

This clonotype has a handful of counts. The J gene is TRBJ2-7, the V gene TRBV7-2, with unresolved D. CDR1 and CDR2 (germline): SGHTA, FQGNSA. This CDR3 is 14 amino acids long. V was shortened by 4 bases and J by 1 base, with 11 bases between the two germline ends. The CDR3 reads CASSSHPISYEQYF. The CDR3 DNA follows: TGTGCCAGCAGCTCCCACCCGATTTCCTACGAGCAGTACTTC.

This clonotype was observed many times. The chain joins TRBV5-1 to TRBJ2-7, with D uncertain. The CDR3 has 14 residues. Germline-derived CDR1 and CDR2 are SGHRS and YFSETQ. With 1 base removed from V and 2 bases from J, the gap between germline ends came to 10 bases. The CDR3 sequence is CASSLSGQTYEQYF. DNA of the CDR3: TGCGCCAGCAGCTTGTCCGGCCAGACCTACGAGCAGTACTTC.

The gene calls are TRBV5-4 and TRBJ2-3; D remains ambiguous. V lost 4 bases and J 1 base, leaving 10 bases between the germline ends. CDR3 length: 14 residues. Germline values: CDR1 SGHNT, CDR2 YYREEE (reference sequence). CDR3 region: CASSTIDRTDTQYF. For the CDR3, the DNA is TGTGCCAGCAGCACCATCGACCGCACAGATACGCAGTATTTT.

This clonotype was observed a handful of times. As DNA, the CDR3 is TGCAGTGCAGGGTACCGGGGCACAGATACGCAGTATTTT. Encoded protein: CSAGYRGTDTQYF. The V gene is TRBV20-1, the J gene TRBJ2-3; D is uncertain. The ends were cut back, 6 bases at V and 1 base at J, with 11 bases in the middle. Germline V gene lookup returns CDR1 DFQATT and CDR2 SNEGSKA (reference sequence). CDR3 length: 13 residues.

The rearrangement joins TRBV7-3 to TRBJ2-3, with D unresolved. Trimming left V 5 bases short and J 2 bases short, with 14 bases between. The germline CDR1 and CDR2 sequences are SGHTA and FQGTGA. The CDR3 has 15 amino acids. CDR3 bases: TGTGCCAGCAGCCATAGTAGACACCTCACAGATACGCAGTATTTT. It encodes CASSHSRHLTDTQYF.

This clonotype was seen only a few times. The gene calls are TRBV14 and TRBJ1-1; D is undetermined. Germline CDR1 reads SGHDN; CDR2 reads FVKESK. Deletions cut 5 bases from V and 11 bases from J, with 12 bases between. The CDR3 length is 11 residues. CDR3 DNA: TGTGCCAGCAGCTGGGGTGGTCGGGCTTTCTTT. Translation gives CASSWGGRAFF.

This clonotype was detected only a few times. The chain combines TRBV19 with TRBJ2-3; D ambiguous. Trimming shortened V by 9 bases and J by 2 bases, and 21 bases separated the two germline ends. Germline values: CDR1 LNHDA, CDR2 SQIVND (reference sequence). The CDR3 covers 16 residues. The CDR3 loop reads CASSRGQLAITDTQYF. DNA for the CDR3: TGTGCCAGCTCCCGTGGGCAGCTCGCCATCACAGATACGCAGTATTTT.

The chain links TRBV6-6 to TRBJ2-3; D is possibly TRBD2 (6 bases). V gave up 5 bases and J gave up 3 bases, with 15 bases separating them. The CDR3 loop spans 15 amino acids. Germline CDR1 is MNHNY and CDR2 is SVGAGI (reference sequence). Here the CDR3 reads CASSPLGSRTDTQYF. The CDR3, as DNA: TGTGCCAGCAGTCCTCTCGGGAGTAGGACAGATACGCAGTATTTT.

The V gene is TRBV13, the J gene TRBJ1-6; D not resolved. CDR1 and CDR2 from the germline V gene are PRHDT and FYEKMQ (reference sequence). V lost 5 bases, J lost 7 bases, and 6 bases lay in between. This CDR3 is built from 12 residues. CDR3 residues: CASSRGNSPLHF. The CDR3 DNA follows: TGTGCCAGCAGCCGCGGGAATTCACCCCTCCACTTT.

CDR3 bases: TGTGCCATCAGTGAGCCGACAGGGTTAGGAGAGCAGTACTTC. It codes for CAISEPTGLGEQYF. This chain uses TRBV10-3 with TRBJ2-7; 7 bases agree with TRBD1. The CDR3 totals 14 residues. The germline V gene encodes CDR1 ENHRY and CDR2 SYGVKD. J was trimmed by 7 bases and V by 2 bases; bases with no gene match: 8.

This CDR3 is CASSLASERRTEAFF. CDR3 sequence (DNA): TGTGCCAGCAGCTTAGCAAGCGAGAGAAGGACTGAAGCTTTCTTT. The gene calls are TRBV7-2 and TRBJ1-1; the D is unclear. Germline V gives CDR1 SGHTA, CDR2 FQGNSA. The CDR3 has 15 residues. The V and J ends lost 0 bases and 5 bases respectively, with 13 bases between them.

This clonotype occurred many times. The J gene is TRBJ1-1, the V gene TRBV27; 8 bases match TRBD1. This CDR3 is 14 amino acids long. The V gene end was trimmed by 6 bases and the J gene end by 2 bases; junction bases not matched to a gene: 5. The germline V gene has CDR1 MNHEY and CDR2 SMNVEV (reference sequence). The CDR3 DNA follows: TGTGCCAGCAGCAGGGACAGGAGAAACACTGAAGCTTTCTTT. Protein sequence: CASSRDRRNTEAFF.

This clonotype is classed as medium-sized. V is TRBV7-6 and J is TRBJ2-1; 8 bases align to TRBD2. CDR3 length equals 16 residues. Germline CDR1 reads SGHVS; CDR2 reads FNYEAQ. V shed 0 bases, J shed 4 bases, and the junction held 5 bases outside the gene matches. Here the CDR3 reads CASSLAGVAGYNEQFF. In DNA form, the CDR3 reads TGTGCCAGCAGCTTAGCCGGAGTAGCGGGGTACAATGAGCAGTTCTTC.

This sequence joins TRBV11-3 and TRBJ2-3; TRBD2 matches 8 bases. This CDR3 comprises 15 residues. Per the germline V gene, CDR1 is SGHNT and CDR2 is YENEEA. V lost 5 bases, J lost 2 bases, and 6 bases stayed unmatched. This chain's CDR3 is CASSKIAGTTDTQYF. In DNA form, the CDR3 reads TGTGCCAGCAGCAAAATAGCGGGGACCACAGATACGCAGTATTTT.

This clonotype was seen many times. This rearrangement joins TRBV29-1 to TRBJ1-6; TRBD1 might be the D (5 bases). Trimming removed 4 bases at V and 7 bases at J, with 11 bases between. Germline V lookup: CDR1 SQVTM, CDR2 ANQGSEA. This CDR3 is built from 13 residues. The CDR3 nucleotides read TGCAGCGTTGGGTGGGACCTCAATTCACCCCTCCACTTT. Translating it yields CSVGWDLNSPLHF.

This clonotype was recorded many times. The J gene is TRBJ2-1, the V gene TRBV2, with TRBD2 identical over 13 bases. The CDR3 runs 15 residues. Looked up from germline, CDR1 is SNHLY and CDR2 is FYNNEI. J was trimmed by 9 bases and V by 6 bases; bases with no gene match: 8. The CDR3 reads CASRGLAGLTSEQFF. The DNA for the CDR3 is TGTGCCAGCAGGGGACTAGCGGGACTTACAAGTGAGCAGTTCTTC.

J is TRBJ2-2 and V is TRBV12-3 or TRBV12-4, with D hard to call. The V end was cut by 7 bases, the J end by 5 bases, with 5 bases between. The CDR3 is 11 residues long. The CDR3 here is CASIGTGELFF. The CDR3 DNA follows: TGTGCCAGCATCGGTACCGGGGAGCTGTTTTTT.

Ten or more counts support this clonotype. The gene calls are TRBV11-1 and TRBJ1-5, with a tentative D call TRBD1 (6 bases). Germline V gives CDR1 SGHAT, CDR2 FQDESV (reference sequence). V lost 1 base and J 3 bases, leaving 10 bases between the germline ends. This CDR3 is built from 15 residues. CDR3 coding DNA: TGTGCCAGCAGCTTAGAAGGACAGTTCAATCAGCCCCAGCATTTT. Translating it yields CASSLEGQFNQPQHF.